This record covers a single TCR beta chain. What it recognizes is unknown. This specimen comes from a study of T cells in localized non-small cell lung cancer. This table comes from immunoSEQ multiplex PCR, and its TCRdb copy is limited to in-frame clones, with some not included. This table has about 33,000 clones, under 90% appearing once. Trimming removed 5 bases at V and 3 bases at J, with 14 bases between. Germline loops: CDR1 ENHRY, CDR2 SYGVKD. This CDR3 contains 14 residues. Points from the study as a whole: T cell clonality was highest in uninvolved adjacent lung, above tumor. Paired adjacent lung recovered a median roughly 60 of the top 100 tumor clones. One tumor region alone was sequenced, and heterogeneity therefore remains possible. Longer overall survival was linked to higher blood T cell density.

This specimen consisted of peripheral blood, obtained before any cancer treatment. The V call is TRBV10-3, the J call TRBJ2-7; D possibly corresponds to TRBD2 (6 bases). The source of this sequence is a man aged 40 to 75 with stage I lung adenocarcinoma. The DNA for the CDR3 is TGTGCCATCAGTTCCGTAGCTAGCGTCTACGAGCAGTACTTC. It encodes CAISSVASVYEQYF.